The sequence of this TCR beta chain was determined in a study of spatial heterogeneity in lung cancer. Notes on the study in general: Ubiquitous expanded tumor TCRs surfaced in blood more at resection than they did at follow-up.

A note on this clonotype: No antigen is known for it.

CDR3 size: 14 residues. The junction had 12 bases not matched to a gene; V was cut back by 5 bases and J by 10 bases. Germline values: CDR1 MDHEN, CDR2 SYDVKM. The sample's time point: sample taken at primary tumor resection. Sequencing covered unsorted whole RNA taken from tumor, nontumor lung or frozen PBMC. There were some 76 donors, all of them untreated patients with early-stage non-small cell lung cancer. TCR cDNA molecules each carried a unique molecular identifier. MiXCR, applied by TCRdb to the 5' RACE reads, yields one record per CDR3 protein. Of under 25,000 distinct CDR3 sequences detected, 5.5% to 8% appear once; the ten largest clones hold more than 13%.

The material was PBMCs, obtained at surgery. The sequence was obtained from a male donor with early-stage non-small cell lung cancer. The chain has TRBV28 and TRBJ1-1, with 8 bases aligning to TRBD1. The CDR3 sequence: CASSRTGGRGRAFF. CDR3 sequence (DNA): TGTGCCAGCAGTCGAACAGGGGGGAGAGGGAGAGCTTTCTTT.